One sample yielded the 31 T cell receptor beta chains listed below, sequenced in a study of OX40 agonist ivuxolimab in advanced cancers. Sequenced by immunoSEQ multiplex PCR; TCRdb stores in-frame clones only, minus some. The repertoire includes about 18,000 clones, around 80% of them detected once, and 25% to 30% sits in the top ten. The sequencing used CD4+ or CD8+ T cells sorted from blood, collected in a trial of the OX40 agonist ivuxolimab. All receptors derive from an adult with an advanced solid tumor such as melanoma, head and neck, liver or kidney cancer.

The chain recombines TRBV7-3 with TRBJ2-1; D might be TRBD1 (6 bases). Germline CDR1 and CDR2: SGHTA and FQGTGA. This CDR3 has 15 residues. Trimming took off 2 bases at V and 0 bases at J, with 8 bases between the two ends. The CDR3 reads CASSLQGNSYNEQFF. The CDR3 nucleotides read TGTGCCAGCAGCTTACAGGGGAACTCCTACAATGAGCAGTTCTTC.

The rearrangement links TRBV27 to TRBJ2-5; D could derive from TRBD1 or TRBD2 (5 bases each). Per the germline V gene, CDR1 is MNHEY and CDR2 is SMNVEV (reference sequence). The V gene lost 6 bases and the J gene lost 2 bases, with 13 bases spanning the gap. This CDR3 region has 14 residues. The CDR3 loop is CASRRGAPQETQYF. CDR3 nucleotides: TGTGCCAGCAGAAGGGGAGCGCCACAAGAGACCCAGTACTTC.

The V gene is TRBV6-1, the J gene TRBJ2-3; 8 nucleotides agree with TRBD2. V lost 3 bases, J lost 4 bases, and 6 bases stayed unmatched. The CDR3 extends over 15 amino acids. Germline CDR1 and CDR2: MNHNS and SASEGT. The CDR3 coding sequence is TGTGCCAGCAGTGAGCAGGCGGGGGGTCCAGATACGCAGTATTTT. Residues: CASSEQAGGPDTQYF.

This chain uses TRBV28 with TRBJ1-1, with D unclear. Trimming shortened V by 6 bases and J by 8 bases, and 7 bases separated the two germline ends. CDR1 is MDHEN, CDR2 SYDVKM, per germline. This CDR3 has 10 residues. The chain's CDR3 is CASSHLEAFF. Written as DNA, the CDR3 is TGTGCCAGCAGCCATCTCGAAGCTTTCTTT.

This chain uses TRBV5-1 with TRBJ2-7; D might be TRBD1 (6 bases). The CDR3 spans 14 residues. Germline V gene data show CDR1 as SGHRS and CDR2 as YFSETQ. The V gene lost 3 bases and the J gene lost 2 bases, with 12 bases spanning the gap. CDR3 region: CASSSTRDTYEQYF. The CDR3 region has the DNA TGCGCCAGCAGCTCGACCCGGGACACCTACGAGCAGTACTTC.

This clone has a handful of counts. The rearrangement uses TRBV27 and TRBJ2-7, with TRBD2 matching 7 bases. Germline V gene sequence: CDR1 MNHEY, CDR2 SMNVEV (reference sequence). This CDR3 comprises 14 residues. Trimming took 1 base from V and 1 from J; bases not matched to a gene: 1. The CDR3 DNA reads TGTGCCAGCAGTTTATGGGGGGGGTCCTACGAGCAGTACTTC. Protein product: CASSLWGGSYEQYF.

As concerns this clone: Other DNA sequences within the sample encode an identical CDR3. The chain employs TRBV4-1 and TRBJ1-2, with TRBD1 matching over 10 bases. In germline, CDR1 is MGHRA, CDR2 YSYEKL. The length of the CDR3 is 14 residues. J lost 5 bases, V lost 4 bases, and 4 bases had no gene match. This CDR3 reads CASSLQDRGYGYTF. The CDR3 bases are TGCGCCAGCAGCCTGCAGGACAGGGGGTATGGCTACACCTTC.

Concerning this clone itself: No DNA is shown, since the ends of the CDR3 on it are uncertain; the CDR3 is the one TCRdb lists. The genes are TRBV27 and TRBJ2-1. Including both end residues, the CDR3 is 16 amino acids long. Germline V gene data show CDR1 as MNHEY and CDR2 as SMNVEV (reference sequence). This chain's CDR3 is CASSTSGARSYNEQFF.

The V and J genes are TRBV4-1 and TRBJ2-4; D gene uncertain. Trimming left V 0 bases short and J 6 bases short, with 3 bases between. This CDR3 contains 12 residues. The germline V gene encodes CDR1 MGHRA and CDR2 YSYEKL. The CDR3: CASSQDGNIQYF. As DNA, the CDR3 is TGCGCCAGCAGCCAAGATGGAAACATTCAGTACTTC.

This clone was seen a single time. This CDR3 reads CASSPLGETQYF. DNA for the CDR3: TGCGCCAGCAGCCCTCTAGGGGAGACCCAGTACTTC. The chain is built from TRBV5-1 and TRBJ2-5; the D is unclear. Germline V gives CDR1 SGHRS, CDR2 YFSETQ. Between the trimmed V and J ends, which lost 4 bases and 5 bases, there was a span of 9 bases. The CDR3 has 12 amino acids.

As DNA, the CDR3 is TGTGCCAGCAGTTCGGGCGACCGCTCTGGAAACACCATATATTTT. It yields the protein CASSSGDRSGNTIYF. The chain carries TRBV7-6 and TRBJ1-3; D not resolved. V lost 6 bases and J lost 0, with 12 bases in between. CDR3 length: 15 residues. Germline V gene sequence: CDR1 SGHVS, CDR2 FNYEAQ.

V is TRBV30 and J is TRBJ2-1; TRBD2 aligns across 7 bases. V lost 3 bases and J lost 9; bases outside the gene matches: 8. Germline CDR1 and CDR2: GTSNPN and SVGIG (reference sequence). This CDR3 spans 13 amino acids. CDR3: CAWSPGGGREQFF. CDR3 coding DNA: TGTGCCTGGAGCCCGGGCGGGGGACGTGAGCAGTTCTTC.

The rearrangement joins TRBV29-1 to TRBJ2-3; no clear D gene. The length of the CDR3 is 14 residues. Trimming removed 4 bases from V and 3 bases from J, with 14 bases in between. CDR1 is SQVTM and CDR2 is ANQGSEA in the germline V gene. The CDR3 protein is CSVASTGPTDTQYF. The CDR3 DNA sequence: TGCAGCGTTGCTTCGACCGGACCTACAGATACGCAGTATTTT.

The chain combines TRBV15 with TRBJ1-1, with unresolved D. The CDR3 length is 14 residues. Deletions cut 1 base from V and 0 bases from J, with 6 bases between. Germline loops: CDR1 LNHNV, CDR2 YYDKDF (reference sequence). The DNA for the CDR3 is TGTGCCACCAGCAGAGGGCACATGAACACTGAAGCTTTCTTT. Translation gives CATSRGHMNTEAFF.

The chain has TRBV25-1 and TRBJ2-5; D perhaps matches TRBD2 (7 bases). The CDR3 loop spans 18 amino acids. The ends were cut back, 2 bases at V and 1 base at J, with 20 bases in the middle. Germline CDR1 MGHDK, CDR2 SYGVNS. The CDR3 sequence is CASSERGAGALGQETQYF. CDR3 coding DNA: TGTGCCAGCAGTGAAAGGGGGGCGGGGGCTCTGGGCCAAGAGACCCAGTACTTC.

The chain combines TRBV21-1 with TRBJ1-5. TRBV21-1 has pseudogene status. The length of the CDR3 is 15 residues. As DNA, the CDR3 is TGTGCCAGCAGAAAGCGGGACGTGCTGGACCAGCCCCAGCATTTT. Amino acids: CASRKRDVLDQPQHF.

This clone was seen just once. The rearrangement joins TRBV9 to TRBJ1-2, with a weak D call TRBD1 (5 bases). This CDR3 contains 14 residues. Germline loops: CDR1 SGDLS, CDR2 YYNGEE. Trimming took off 3 bases at V and 4 bases at J, with 13 bases between the two ends. This CDR3 reads CASSGSGTLYGYTF. DNA of the CDR3: TGTGCCAGCAGCGGATCCGGGACTCTCTATGGCTACACCTTC.

In its sample, this clone was seen once. The chain has TRBV25-1 and TRBJ1-6; 11 bases are a match to TRBD1. Trimming at V came to 4 bases and at J to 10 bases, leaving 6 bases not matched to a gene. This CDR3 contains 15 residues. Looked up from germline, CDR1 is MGHDK and CDR2 is SYGVNS. The CDR3 nucleotides read TGTGCCAGCAGTGCCAGGACAGGGGGCCTCTCACCCCTCCACTTT. It yields the protein CASSARTGGLSPLHF.

The chain is built from TRBV7-3 and TRBJ1-1; D is unclear. The CDR3 has 13 amino acids. The germline V and J ends were trimmed by 2 bases and 1 base, with 5 bases remaining between them. Germline lookup yields CDR1 SGHTA and CDR2 FQGTGA. CDR3 amino acids: CASSLEQNTEAFF. Written as DNA, the CDR3 is TGTGCCAGCAGCTTAGAACAGAACACTGAAGCTTTCTTT.

This clone rates as medium-sized. This chain uses TRBV6-6 with TRBJ2-2; D is possibly TRBD1 (7 bases). From germline, CDR1 is MNHNY and CDR2 SVGAGI (reference sequence). The CDR3 contains 16 residues. The ends were cut back, 5 bases at V and 5 bases at J, with 18 bases in the middle. The CDR3 sequence is CASSPLQGRRTGELFF. CDR3 in DNA: TGTGCCAGCAGTCCGCTACAGGGGAGGAGGACCGGGGAGCTGTTTTTT.

This clone was detected once. This chain connects TRBV4-1 to TRBJ2-5; possibly TRBD1 or TRBD2 for D (7 bases each). Between the trimmed V and J ends, which lost 5 bases and 4 bases, there was a span of 17 bases. This CDR3 has 15 residues. Germline V CDR1 and CDR2: MGHRA, YSYEKL. This CDR3 is CASSGSTGEGETQYF. The CDR3 DNA reads TGCGCCAGCAGCGGGTCTACAGGGGAGGGAGAGACCCAGTACTTC.

The V and J genes are TRBV7-2 and TRBJ1-4; D is undetermined. This CDR3 has 15 residues. The V gene lost 3 bases and the J gene lost 7 bases, with 15 bases spanning the gap. Germline V gene lookup returns CDR1 SGHTA and CDR2 FQGNSA. CDR3: CASSLTGDSGEKLFF. The CDR3 DNA follows: TGTGCCAGCAGCTTGACCGGAGATAGTGGTGAAAAACTGTTTTTT. Looking up the rest from reference TRBV7-2 and TRBJ1-4 gives the full variable domain: GAGVSQSPSNKVTEKGKDVELRCDPISGHTALYWYRQSLGQGLEFLIYFQGNSAPDKSGLPSDRFSAERTGGSVSTLTIQRTQQEDSAVYLCASSLTGDSGEKLFFGSGTQLSVL.

The CDR3 DNA reads as TGTGCCAGCAGGGCTACTAGCGGAGGCCGGGACGAGCAGTACTTC. This gives the protein CASRATSGGRDEQYF. V gene TRBV27 combines with J gene TRBJ2-7; 8 nucleotides match TRBD2. CDR3 length: 15 residues. Per the germline V gene, CDR1 is MNHEY and CDR2 is SMNVEV (reference sequence). The trim removed 6 bases at V and 5 bases at J, leaving 12 bases unmatched.

The rearrangement links TRBV6-5 to TRBJ2-1; D remains ambiguous. Germline V gene sequence: CDR1 MNHEY, CDR2 SVGAGI. Trimming shortened V by 8 bases and J by 1 base, and 9 bases separated the two germline ends. This CDR3 region has 13 residues. The CDR3 here is CASGSRSYNEQFF. The DNA for the CDR3 is TGTGCCAGCGGATCTCGGTCCTACAATGAGCAGTTCTTC.

This clone has just a few counts. The CDR3 spells CASSEYRGSNQPQHF. The CDR3 DNA reads TGTGCCAGCAGTGAATACCGGGGTAGCAATCAGCCCCAGCATTTT. This chain joins TRBV6-1 and TRBJ1-5, with D uncertain. Trimming removed 2 bases from V and 0 bases from J, with 8 bases in between. The CDR3 covers 15 residues. Germline-derived CDR1 and CDR2 are MNHNS and SASEGT.

Relative to its sample, this clone is medium-sized. V usage is TRBV9 and J usage is TRBJ1-2, with D possibly TRBD1 on 6 matching bases. The CDR3 has 13 residues. The germline V gene encodes CDR1 SGDLS and CDR2 YYNGEE. The V end was cut by 0 bases, the J end by 7 bases, with 10 bases between. CDR3: CASSVGGGSGYTF. CDR3 DNA sequence: TGTGCCAGCAGCGTAGGAGGGGGTAGTGGCTACACCTTC.

The chain carries TRBV28 and TRBJ2-1; no clear D gene. The CDR3 loop spans 12 amino acids. Trimming left V 5 bases short and J 12 bases short, with 14 bases between. Looked up from germline, CDR1 is MDHEN and CDR2 is SYDVKM. Written as DNA, the CDR3 is TGTGCCAGCAGTCCCCTAGGCAAAGGGCAGTTCTTC. Protein: CASSPLGKGQFF.

The chain is built from TRBV7-9 and TRBJ1-1, with D unclear. V dropped 5 bases and J dropped 0 bases, with 7 bases sitting between them. The CDR3 is 13 residues long. CDR1 SEHNR and CDR2 FQNEAQ come from the germline V gene (reference sequence). The CDR3 is CASSPILNTEAFF. CDR3 in DNA: TGTGCCAGCAGCCCAATATTGAACACTGAAGCTTTCTTT.

The genes are TRBV10-3 and TRBJ1-4, with 8 bases lining up with TRBD1. The V gene end was trimmed by 2 bases and the J gene end by 2 bases; junction bases not matched to a gene: 4. The CDR3 is made up of 16 amino acids. CDR1 is ENHRY, CDR2 SYGVKD, per germline. The CDR3, as DNA: TGTGCCATCAGTGAGCGGTGGACAGGGACTAATGAAAAACTGTTTTTT. Its translation is CAISERWTGTNEKLFF.

The V call is TRBV6-5, the J call TRBJ2-7, with D possibly TRBD2 on 6 matching bases. Germline CDR1 MNHEY, CDR2 SVGAGI. There are 14 residues in the CDR3. V lost 7 bases and J 1 base, leaving 14 bases between the germline ends. The DNA of the CDR3 is TGTGCCAGCACCGGAGGGACGGGTTCCTACGAGCAGTACTTC. This sequence encodes CASTGGTGSYEQYF.

This clone was seen more than once but under ten times. J is TRBJ1-1 and V is TRBV7-8; the D gene is possibly TRBD1 (5 bases). Trimming took 1 base from V and 0 from J, leaving 12 bases between them. CDR3 length: 16 amino acids. Germline lookup yields CDR1 SGHVS and CDR2 FQNEAQ. The CDR3 DNA reads as TGTGCCAGCAGCTTAGTTGGGGGAAGGATGAACACTGAAGCTTTCTTT. As protein: CASSLVGGRMNTEAFF. The whole variable domain, remainder taken from reference TRBV7-8 and TRBJ1-1, is GAGVSQSPRYKVAKRGQDVALRCDPISGHVSLFWYQQALGQGPEFLTYFQNEAQLDKSGLPSDRFFAERPEGSVSTLKIQRTQQEDSAVYLCASSLVGGRMNTEAFFGQGTRLTVV.